This entry describes one T cell receptor beta chain. There are 13 residues in the CDR3. V dropped 1 base and J dropped 6 bases, with 10 bases sitting between them. Germline V gene sequence: CDR1 MNHEY, CDR2 SMNVEV (reference sequence). Generated by immunoSEQ multiplex PCR, the TCRdb table keeps only in-frame clones and is missing some. The repertoire consists of 25,000 to 30,000 clones, with around nine tenths occurring once and the leading ten covering about 6.4%. This entry comes from a study of T cell changes during pregnancy in multiple sclerosis. The specimen was CD8+ T cells from peripheral blood mononuclear cells, collected after pregnancy. This receptor was identified in a female donor with multiple sclerosis, enrolled in a pregnancy study. The chain links TRBV27 to TRBJ2-7, with D uncertain. DNA for the CDR3: TGTGCCAGCAGTTTATTCGCAGGTCTCGAGCAGTACTTC. It specifies CASSLFAGLEQYF.